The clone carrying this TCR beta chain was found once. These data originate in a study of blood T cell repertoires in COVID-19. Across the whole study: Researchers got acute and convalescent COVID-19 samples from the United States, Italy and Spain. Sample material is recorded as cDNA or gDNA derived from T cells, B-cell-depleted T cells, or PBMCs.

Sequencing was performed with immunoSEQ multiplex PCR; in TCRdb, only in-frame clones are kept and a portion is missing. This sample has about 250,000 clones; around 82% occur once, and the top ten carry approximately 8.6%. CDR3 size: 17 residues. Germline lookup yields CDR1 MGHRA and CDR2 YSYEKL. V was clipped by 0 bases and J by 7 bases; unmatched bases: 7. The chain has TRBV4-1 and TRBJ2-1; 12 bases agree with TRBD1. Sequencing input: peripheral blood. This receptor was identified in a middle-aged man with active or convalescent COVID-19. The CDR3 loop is CASSQDAGTGGWNEQFF. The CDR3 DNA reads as TGCGCCAGCAGCCAAGATGCCGGGACAGGGGGCTGGAATGAGCAGTTCTTC.